The 2 T cell receptor beta chains below come from one sample, sequenced in a study of T cell responses to AZD1222 COVID-19 vaccine. Profiling relied on immunoSEQ multiplex PCR, and the TCRdb table lists in-frame clones only, not all of them. The data hold 110,000 to 150,000 clones, with 80% to 90% observed a single time. The material sequenced was peripheral blood, taken on day 0 of AZD1222 vaccination. The source of these receptors is an adult in good health.

This clone was seen once. This sequence joins TRBV19 and TRBJ2-7; D unclear. The V end was cut by 5 bases, the J end by 2 bases, with 13 bases between. Germline CDR1 and CDR2: LNHDA and SQIVND (reference sequence). CDR3 length: 14 residues. In DNA, the CDR3 is TGTGCCAGTAGTCCCGCCAAGGTTCCCTACGAGCAGTACTTC. Its translation is CASSPAKVPYEQYF.

The chain has TRBV7-9 and TRBJ2-3, with TRBD1 identical over 7 bases. V was pared by 3 bases and J by 4 bases, with 7 bases of the junction left unmatched. The CDR3 loop spans 15 amino acids. Germline CDR1 reads SEHNR; CDR2 reads FQNEAQ (reference sequence). CDR3 in amino acids: CASSLRTGDPDTQYF. CDR3 nucleotides: TGTGCCAGCAGCTTGAGGACAGGAGATCCAGATACGCAGTATTTT.